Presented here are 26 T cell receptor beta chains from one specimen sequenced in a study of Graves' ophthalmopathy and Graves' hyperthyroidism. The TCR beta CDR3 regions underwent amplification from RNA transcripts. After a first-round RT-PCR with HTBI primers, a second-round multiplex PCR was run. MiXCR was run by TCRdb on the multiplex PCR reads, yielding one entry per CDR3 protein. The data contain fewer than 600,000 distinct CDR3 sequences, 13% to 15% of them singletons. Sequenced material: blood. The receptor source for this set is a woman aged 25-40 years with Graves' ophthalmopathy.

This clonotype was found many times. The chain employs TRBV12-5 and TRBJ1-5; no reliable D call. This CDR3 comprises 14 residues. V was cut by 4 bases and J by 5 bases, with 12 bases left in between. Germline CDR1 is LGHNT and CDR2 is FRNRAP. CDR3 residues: CASGSDHRDQPQHF. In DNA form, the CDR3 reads TGTGCTAGTGGTTCTGACCATCGGGATCAGCCCCAGCATTTT. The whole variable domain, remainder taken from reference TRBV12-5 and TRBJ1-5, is DARVTQTPRHKVTEMGQEVTMRCQPILGHNTVFWYRQTMMQGLELLAYFRNRAPLDDSGMPKDRFSAEMPDATLATLKIQPSEPRDSAVYFCASGSDHRDQPQHFGDGTRLSIL.

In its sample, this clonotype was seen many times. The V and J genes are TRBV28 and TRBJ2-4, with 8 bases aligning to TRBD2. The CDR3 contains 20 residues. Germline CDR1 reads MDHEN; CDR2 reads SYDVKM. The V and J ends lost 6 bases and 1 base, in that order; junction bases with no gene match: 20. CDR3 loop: CASSPGSGRFIRPAKNIQYF. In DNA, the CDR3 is TGTGCCAGCAGCCCCGGGAGCGGGAGATTTATTCGGCCGGCCAAAAACATTCAGTACTTC.

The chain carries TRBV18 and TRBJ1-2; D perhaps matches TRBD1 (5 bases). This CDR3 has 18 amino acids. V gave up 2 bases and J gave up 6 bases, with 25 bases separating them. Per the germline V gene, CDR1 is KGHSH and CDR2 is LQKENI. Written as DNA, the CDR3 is TGTGCCAGCTCACCATTCCTGTCAGGGAAGGCAGTGGCGGATGGCTACACCTTC. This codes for CASSPFLSGKAVADGYTF.

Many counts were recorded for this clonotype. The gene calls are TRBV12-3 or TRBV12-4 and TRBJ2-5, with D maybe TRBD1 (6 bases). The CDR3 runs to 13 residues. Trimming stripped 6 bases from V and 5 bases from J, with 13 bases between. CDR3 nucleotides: TGTGCCAGCAGGCAGGGGTCGGGGGAGACCCAGTACTTC. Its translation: CASRQGSGETQYF.

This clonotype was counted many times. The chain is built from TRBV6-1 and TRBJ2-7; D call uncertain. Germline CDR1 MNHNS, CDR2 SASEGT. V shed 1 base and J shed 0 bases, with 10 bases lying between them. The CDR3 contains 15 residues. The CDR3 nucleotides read TGTGCCAGCAGTGAAGTTGCCACGAGCTCCTACGAGCAGTACTTC. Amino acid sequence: CASSEVATSSYEQYF.

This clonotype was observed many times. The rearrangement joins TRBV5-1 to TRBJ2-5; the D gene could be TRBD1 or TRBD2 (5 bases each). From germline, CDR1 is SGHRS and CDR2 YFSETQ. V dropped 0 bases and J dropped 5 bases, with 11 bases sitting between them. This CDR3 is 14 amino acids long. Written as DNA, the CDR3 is TGCGCCAGCAGCTTGGATCCGGGACGGGAGACCCAGTACTTC. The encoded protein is CASSLDPGRETQYF.

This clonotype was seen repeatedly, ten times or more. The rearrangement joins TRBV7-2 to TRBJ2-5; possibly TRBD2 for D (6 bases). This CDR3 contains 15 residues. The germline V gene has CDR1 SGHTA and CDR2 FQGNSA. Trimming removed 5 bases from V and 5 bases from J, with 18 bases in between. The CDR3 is CASSRPREAQETQYF. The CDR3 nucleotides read TGTGCCAGCAGCCGTCCCAGGGAGGCACAGGAGACCCAGTACTTC.

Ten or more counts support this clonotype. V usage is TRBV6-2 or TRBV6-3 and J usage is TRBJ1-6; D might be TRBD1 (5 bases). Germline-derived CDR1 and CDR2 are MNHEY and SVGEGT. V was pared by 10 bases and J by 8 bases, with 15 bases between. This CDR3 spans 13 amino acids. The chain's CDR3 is CAIKRQRDSPLHF. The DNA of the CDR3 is TGTGCCATCAAAAGACAGAGAGATTCACCCCTCCACTTT.

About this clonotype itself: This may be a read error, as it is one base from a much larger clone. CDR3 in DNA: TGTGCCAGCAGTTACGGCACCGAGCGGTACTTC. Its protein is CASSYGTERYF. The chain combines TRBV6-2 or TRBV6-3 with TRBJ2-7; no clear D gene. The CDR3 loop spans 11 amino acids. The V gene's germline CDR1 is MNHEY and CDR2 SVGEGT.

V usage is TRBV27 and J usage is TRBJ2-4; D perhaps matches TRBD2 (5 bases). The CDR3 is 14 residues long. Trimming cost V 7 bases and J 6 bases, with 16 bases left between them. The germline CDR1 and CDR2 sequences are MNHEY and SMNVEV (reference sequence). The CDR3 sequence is CASKPRGVLNIQYF. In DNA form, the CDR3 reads TGTGCCAGCAAACCTCGGGGAGTCCTAAACATTCAGTACTTC.

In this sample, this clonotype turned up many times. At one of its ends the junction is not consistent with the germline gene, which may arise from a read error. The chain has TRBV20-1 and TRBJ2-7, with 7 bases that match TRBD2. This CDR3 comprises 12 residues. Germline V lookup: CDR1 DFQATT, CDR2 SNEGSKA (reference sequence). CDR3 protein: CSARGEGYEQYF. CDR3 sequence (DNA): TGCAGTGCGAGAGGGGAGGGGTACGAGCAGTACTTC.

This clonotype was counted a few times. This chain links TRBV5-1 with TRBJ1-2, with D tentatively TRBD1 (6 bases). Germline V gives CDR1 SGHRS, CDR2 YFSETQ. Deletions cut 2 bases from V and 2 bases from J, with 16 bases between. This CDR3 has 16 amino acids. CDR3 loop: CASSLVRGALNYGYTF. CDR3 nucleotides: TGCGCCAGCAGCTTAGTTAGGGGGGCCTTAAACTATGGCTACACCTTC. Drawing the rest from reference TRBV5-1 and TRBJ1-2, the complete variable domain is KAGVTQTPRYLIKTRGQQVTLSCSPISGHRSVSWYQQTPGQGLQFLFEYFSETQRNKGNFPGRFSGRQFSNSRSEMNVSTLELGDSALYLCASSLVRGALNYGYTFGSGTRLTVV.

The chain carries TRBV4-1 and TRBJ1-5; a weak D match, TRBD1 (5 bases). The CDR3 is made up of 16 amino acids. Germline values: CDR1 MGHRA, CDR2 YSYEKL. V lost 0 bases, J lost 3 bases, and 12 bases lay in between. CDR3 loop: CASSQEIRGVNQPQHF. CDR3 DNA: TGCGCCAGCAGCCAAGAAATTCGGGGGGTCAATCAGCCCCAGCATTTT.

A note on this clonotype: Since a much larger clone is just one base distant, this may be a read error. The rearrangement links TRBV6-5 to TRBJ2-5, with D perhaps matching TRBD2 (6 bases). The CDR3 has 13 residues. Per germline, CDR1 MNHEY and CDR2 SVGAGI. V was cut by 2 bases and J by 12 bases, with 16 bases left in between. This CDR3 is CASSYGNSGTKYF. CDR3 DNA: TGTGCCAGCAGTTACGGGAATAGCGGTACCAAGTACTTC.

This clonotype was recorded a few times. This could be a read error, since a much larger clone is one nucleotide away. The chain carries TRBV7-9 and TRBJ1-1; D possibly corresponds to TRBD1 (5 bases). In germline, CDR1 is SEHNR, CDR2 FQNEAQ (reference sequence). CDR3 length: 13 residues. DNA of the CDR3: TGTGCCAGCAGCTACTCAAGACAGACTGAAGCTTGCTTT. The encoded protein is CASSYSRQTEACF.

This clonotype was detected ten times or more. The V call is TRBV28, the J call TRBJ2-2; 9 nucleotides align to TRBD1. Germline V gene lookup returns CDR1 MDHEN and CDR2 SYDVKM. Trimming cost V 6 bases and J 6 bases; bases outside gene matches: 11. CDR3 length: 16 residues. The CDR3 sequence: CASRPGDRVDAGELFF. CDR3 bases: TGTGCCAGCAGGCCGGGGGACAGGGTGGATGCCGGGGAGCTGTTTTTT.

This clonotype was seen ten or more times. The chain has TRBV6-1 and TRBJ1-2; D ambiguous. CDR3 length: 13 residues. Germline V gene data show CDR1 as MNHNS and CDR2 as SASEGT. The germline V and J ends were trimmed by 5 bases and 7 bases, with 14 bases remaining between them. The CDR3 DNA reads TGTGCCAGCAGTCCCGGGAAGGGTTCTGGCTACACCTTC. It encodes CASSPGKGSGYTF.

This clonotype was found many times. The CDR3 protein is CASSSRQRLRGGNTEAFF. The CDR3 DNA reads TGTGCCAGCAGCTCAAGACAGCGGCTCCGAGGTGGGAACACTGAAGCTTTCTTT. The chain employs TRBV11-3 and TRBJ1-1, with D perhaps matching TRBD1 (5 bases). Germline CDR1 SGHNT, CDR2 YENEEA. CDR3 length: 18 amino acids. Trimming took 4 bases from V and 1 from J, leaving 22 bases between them.

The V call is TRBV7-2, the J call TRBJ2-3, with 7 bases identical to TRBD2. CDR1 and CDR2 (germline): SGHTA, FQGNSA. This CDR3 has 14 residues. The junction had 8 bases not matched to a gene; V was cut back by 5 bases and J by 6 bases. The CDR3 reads CASSGLVTLDTQYF. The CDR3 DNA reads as TGTGCCAGCAGCGGACTAGTGACCCTTGATACGCAGTATTTT.

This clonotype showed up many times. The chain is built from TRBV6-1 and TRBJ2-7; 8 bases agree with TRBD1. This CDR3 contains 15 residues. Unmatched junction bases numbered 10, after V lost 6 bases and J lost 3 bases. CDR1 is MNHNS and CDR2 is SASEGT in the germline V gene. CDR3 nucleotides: TGTGCCAGCAGCAGGACAGGGCGAAATGACTACGAGCAGTACTTC. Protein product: CASSRTGRNDYEQYF.

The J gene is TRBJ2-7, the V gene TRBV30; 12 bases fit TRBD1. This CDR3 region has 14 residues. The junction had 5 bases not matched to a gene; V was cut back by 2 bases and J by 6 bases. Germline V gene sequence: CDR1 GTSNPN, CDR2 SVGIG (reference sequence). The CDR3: CAWSKGQGAVEQYF. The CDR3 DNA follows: TGTGCCTGGAGTAAGGGACAGGGGGCGGTCGAGCAGTACTTC.

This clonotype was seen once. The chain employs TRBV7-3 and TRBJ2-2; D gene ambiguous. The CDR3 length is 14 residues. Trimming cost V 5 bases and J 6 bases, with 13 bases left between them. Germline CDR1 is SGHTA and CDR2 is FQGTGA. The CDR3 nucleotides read TGTGCCAGCAGCCAGTCCCTAGTCGCCGGGGAGCTGTTTTTT. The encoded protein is CASSQSLVAGELFF.

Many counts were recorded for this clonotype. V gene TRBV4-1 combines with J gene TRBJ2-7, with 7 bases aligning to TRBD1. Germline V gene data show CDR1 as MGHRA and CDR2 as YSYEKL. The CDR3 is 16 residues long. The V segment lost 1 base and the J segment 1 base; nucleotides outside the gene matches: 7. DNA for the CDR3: TGCGCCAGCAGCCAAGCTCCGACAGGGATATCCTACGAGCAGTACTTC. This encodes CASSQAPTGISYEQYF.

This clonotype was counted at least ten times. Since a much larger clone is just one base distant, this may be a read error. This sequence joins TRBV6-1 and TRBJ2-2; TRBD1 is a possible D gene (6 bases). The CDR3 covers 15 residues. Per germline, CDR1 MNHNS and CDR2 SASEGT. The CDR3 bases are TGTGCCAGCAGCCTCCCGGGCTGGGACACCGGGGAGCTGCTTTTT. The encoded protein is CASSLPGWDTGELLF.

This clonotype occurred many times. CDR3 in DNA: TGTGCCAGCAGTGATTGGACAGGGCGGACTGAAGCTTTCTTT. It yields the protein CASSDWTGRTEAFF. The chain uses TRBV25-1 and TRBJ1-1; 8 positions agree with TRBD1. This CDR3 has 14 residues. Germline-derived CDR1 and CDR2 are MGHDK and SYGVNS. V lost 3 bases, J lost 5 bases, and 5 bases stayed unmatched.

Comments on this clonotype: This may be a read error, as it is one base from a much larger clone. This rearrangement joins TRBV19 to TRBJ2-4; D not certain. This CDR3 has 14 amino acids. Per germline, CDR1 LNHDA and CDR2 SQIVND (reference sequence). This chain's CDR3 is CASSIQPAKNIKYF. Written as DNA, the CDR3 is TGTGCCAGTAGTATACAGCCAGCCAAAAACATTAAGTACTTC.